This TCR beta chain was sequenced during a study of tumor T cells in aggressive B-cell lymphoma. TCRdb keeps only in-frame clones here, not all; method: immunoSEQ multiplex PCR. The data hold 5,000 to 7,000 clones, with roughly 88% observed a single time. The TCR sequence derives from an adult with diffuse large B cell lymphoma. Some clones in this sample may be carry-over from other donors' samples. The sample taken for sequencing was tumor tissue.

The CDR3 DNA sequence: TGTGCCAGCTCACCAACGGGGACAGGGCTGGGCTCACCCCTCCACTTT. This gives the protein CASSPTGTGLGSPLHF. V and J are TRBV18 and TRBJ1-6, with 9 bases lining up with TRBD1. J gave up 10 bases and V 2 bases, and 9 bases lay outside the gene matches. CDR1 is KGHSH, CDR2 LQKENI, per germline. This CDR3 region has 16 residues.